This TCR beta chain was sequenced for a study of blood T cell repertoires in COVID-19. About the research overall: In each case, the material was cDNA or gDNA derived from T cells, B-cell-depleted T cells, or PBMCs.

Sequenced by immunoSEQ multiplex PCR; TCRdb stores in-frame clones only, minus some. The sample contains 140,000 to 150,000 clones, 75% to 90% of which appear only once. This CDR3 has 19 amino acids. Germline loops: CDR1 KGHDR, CDR2 SFDVKD. V was pared by 0 bases and J by 7 bases, with 27 bases between. The specimen sequenced was PBMCs or T cells enriched from blood (not recorded which). The receptor's source is a woman aged 40 to 50 who had been exposed to COVID-19. The V call is TRBV24-1, the J call TRBJ2-7; tentatively, D is TRBD2 (6 bases). CDR3 residues: CATSDLPFRETRRNLEQYF. For the CDR3, the DNA is TGTGCCACCAGTGATTTGCCTTTCAGGGAGACTAGGAGGAACCTAGAGCAGTACTTC.